The entry below gives a single T cell receptor beta chain sequence along with its context. Its target is not known. The sample comes from a study of CD8 T cells in ankylosing spondylitis. Overall study results and limits: The study identified a TCR beta motif of several highly homologous variants that appeared characteristic of ankylosing spondylitis blood.

Libraries of TCR beta came from quantitative 5'-RACE with molecular barcodes. In TCRdb, the 5' RACE reads were re-called with MiXCR into one record per CDR3 protein. The table has hundreds of thousands of distinct CDR3 sequences, 15% to 20% seen once. The source is a male donor with ankylosing spondylitis. The sample was blood, either unsorted or a sorted T cell fraction (not recorded which).

CDR3 bases: TGTGCCAGCAGCTTAGACGTAGTGGGGGTCAGCTATGGCTACACCTTC. Translating it yields CASSLDVVGVSYGYTF. The rearrangement joins TRBV7-9 to TRBJ1-2, with D perhaps matching TRBD1 (5 bases). V was pared by 1 base and J by 4 bases, with 16 bases between. The germline V gene encodes CDR1 SEHNR and CDR2 FQNEAQ (reference sequence). The CDR3 length is 16 residues.